The clone carrying this T cell receptor beta chain has at least ten counts. The TCRbeta library was prepared with unique molecular identifiers. From the PCR reads, TCRdb called clonotypes with MiXCR, one entry per CDR3 protein. Of fewer than 550,000 distinct CDR3 sequences in the sample, 11% were seen once. The record originates from a study of T-cell reconstitution after alpha-beta-depleted transplantation in children. The CDR3 spans 14 residues. Looked up from germline, CDR1 is LNHNV and CDR2 is YYDKDF (reference sequence). With V trimmed by 2 bases and J by 2 bases, 0 bases remained unmatched. The specimen was PBMCs from the stem cell graft donor, collected from the stem cell graft. The chain employs TRBV15 and TRBJ1-3, with 7 positions matching TRBD1. The clonotype originates from a human donor who donated a stem cell graft to a child with acute myeloid leukemia. CDR3 sequence: CATSRRGPGNTIYF. The CDR3, as DNA: TGTGCCACCAGCAGAAGGGGGCCTGGAAACACCATATATTTT. Full variable domain (outside the CDR3, taken from reference TRBV15 and TRBJ1-3): DAMVIQNPRYQVTQFGKPVTLSCSQTLNHNVMYWYQQKSSQAPKLLFHYYDKDFNNEADTPDNFQSRRPNTSFCFLDIRSPGLGDTAMYLCATSRRGPGNTIYFGEGSWLTVV.